This T cell receptor (beta chain) was obtained from a study of identifying expanded T cells in peripheral blood. Study-wide results and caveats: Approximately 2-week clone count variance significantly increased as total template count grew.

Unmatched junction bases numbered 10, after V lost 6 bases and J lost 10 bases. The CDR3 totals 15 residues. The germline V gene encodes CDR1 SNHLY and CDR2 FYNNEI. A word on this clone: Its specificity is not known.

The method was immunoSEQ multiplex PCR; TCRdb's version includes in-frame clones alone and lacks a portion of them. The repertoire holds about 110,000 clones, with less than 90% as singletons. This chain connects TRBV2 to TRBJ1-6; 9 bases align to TRBD1. The sample was blood. The TCR originated in a person between 18 and 69 years old in good health. CDR3 bases: TGTGCCAGCAGAGACTACCTGGACAGGGGATCACCCCTCCACTTT. Amino acid sequence: CASRDYLDRGSPLHF.